This T cell receptor beta chain was obtained from a study of neoadjuvant anti-PD-1 for oral cavity cancer (dated by TCRdb to the early 2020s). Looking at the study overall: Patients mostly received three to four biweekly doses of nivolumab at 3 mg/kg before curative-intent surgical resection. A 33% response rate was observed in the parent correlative cohort, in which over 9 patients were included. For patients who did not progress, a fourth nivolumab dose was given around day 43, followed by definitive surgical resection on days 50-56. Under RECIST 1.1, a patient counted as a responder if showing complete response, partial response or stable disease, and as a non-responder if showing progression.

CDR1 and CDR2 (SSHAT, FNYEAQ) derive from the germline V gene (reference sequence). From the cysteine up to the phenylalanine, the CDR3 has a length of 14 residues. Only CDR3 DNA remains: 42 bases, in frame from the first base. On the study overall, not on this receptor specifically: The TCR analyses had only three patients in each response group, and the authors called for validation in larger cohorts. After neoadjuvant nivolumab, T cell clonality (Gini index) in PBMCs was significantly higher in non-responders than in responders. Higher pretreatment blood Treg/Th17 ratios correlated with higher pretreatment blood TCRbeta clonality and lower post-treatment tumor TCRbeta clonality.

The time point label, as the study defines it: after neoadjuvant nivolumab, at surgical resection. None of the patients had received prior systemic or radiation treatment, and all were newly diagnosed with stage II-IVA oral cavity squamous cell carcinoma. Everyone in the cohort had locally advanced, HPV-negative oral cavity squamous cell carcinoma. No culture maintenance or expansion was done, as the peripheral blood mononuclear cells went straight to analysis. The samples were obtained from a longitudinal correlative study of a single-arm phase II trial testing neoadjuvant nivolumab in oral cavity squamous cell carcinoma. Subject-matched pre- and post-treatment PBMCs and tumors from three responders and three non-responders underwent genomic DNA-based TCRbeta sequencing. Peripheral blood mononuclear cells were collected once before nivolumab treatment and again after treatment, at the time of surgery. The Maxwell RSC DNA from Cells kit was used to extract genomic DNA from PBMCs.

As for this clone: Its antigen target is currently unknown. Its ends do not fully match the called genes, so a read error is possible.

For deep sequencing, each PBMC sample was run in six replicates, with libraries mostly built from roughly 460 ng of input genomic DNA. TCRbeta libraries were prepared with the immunoSEQ hsTCRbeta kit according to the manufacturer's instructions. Sequencing of the completed libraries took place using an Illumina NovaSeq 6000 S4 flow cell after they had been pooled to about 3 nM. Under the source paper's analysis protocol: The immunoSEQ Analyzer handled quality control and preprocessing of the raw data. The analysis was restricted to productive rearrangements, with each unique CDR3 amino acid sequence defining a clonotype. Repertoire clonality was estimated as the Gini-Simpson index, computed with the R package tcR. Gini indices were compared with Student's t test, and associations with tumor size change were assessed by Pearson correlation. This immuneACCESS table, as held by TCRdb, lists in-frame sequences with V and J called but not all clones. Of the missing ones, under half trace to an unresolved V gene in checked studies; the others have no known cause. Clonal size and the V and J genes are those of that table, whereas D and trimming came from the DNA. Recorded for this sample are about 68,000 clones; roughly 81% of them occurred a single time. Around 3.2% of the sample is in the top ten clones.

This clonotype originated in a person aged 40 to 85 with oral cavity squamous cell carcinoma. The specimen was PBMCs, collected after nivolumab (anti-PD-1) treatment. The sequence links TRBV7-7 to TRBJ2-1; no D segment can be confidently identified. The nucleotide sequence reads as follows: TGTGCTAGCAGCTTAGACGGGTCAATCGATGAGCAGTTCTTC. It translates as CASSLDGSIDEQFF.